The 7 T cell receptor beta chains presented below share a single source sample, sequenced in a study of Tregs in tolerant kidney transplant recipients. TCRdb's table, derived via immunoSEQ multiplex PCR, lists solely in-frame clones and lacks some. The sample has hundreds of thousands of clones, roughly 84% seen once. Sequences were obtained from CD4+ T cells from blood. These receptors originate from a human donor in good health.

This chain uses TRBV10-2 with TRBJ2-7; 8 bases fit TRBD2. In germline, CDR1 is WSHSY, CDR2 SAAADI. The CDR3 consists of 15 residues. J was trimmed by 2 bases and V by 4 bases; bases with no gene match: 7. The CDR3: CASSVDAGGAYEQYF. CDR3 nucleotides: TGCGCCAGCAGTGTCGACGCCGGGGGGGCCTACGAGCAGTACTTC.

This chain links TRBV5-1 with TRBJ2-5; 8 bases are a match to TRBD1. The CDR3 has 15 residues. V lost 4 bases to trimming and J lost 4 bases; unmatched junction nucleotides: 9. Germline assignment: CDR1 SGHRS and CDR2 YFSETQ. The CDR3, as DNA: TGCGCCAGCAGCCCTGGCAGGGGGCGAGGAGAGACCCAGTACTTC. It is translated as CASSPGRGRGETQYF.

The chain is built from TRBV30 and TRBJ2-5; 10 nucleotides align to TRBD2. This CDR3 comprises 14 residues. Germline CDR1 and CDR2: GTSNPN and SVGIG (reference sequence). V lost 4 bases, J lost 5 bases, and 7 bases stayed unmatched. The CDR3 region has the DNA TGTGCCTGGAAACCGGGACTAGCGACCGAGACCCAGTACTTC. This encodes CAWKPGLATETQYF.

CDR3 bases: TGTGCCAGCAGTTTTTATGACAGGGGCCGAGCTGGCTACACCTTC. Protein product: CASSFYDRGRAGYTF. V and J are TRBV27 and TRBJ1-2, with TRBD1 matching 8 bases. V lost 3 bases, J lost 7 bases, and 10 bases stayed unmatched. Germline V gene data show CDR1 as MNHEY and CDR2 as SMNVEV (reference sequence). CDR3 length: 15 residues.

About this clone itself: The junction shows a germline mismatch at one end, possibly a read error. The V and J genes are TRBV7-7 and TRBJ2-3, with 8 bases identical to TRBD1. Germline-derived CDR1 and CDR2 are SSHAT and FNYEAQ (reference sequence). The CDR3 runs 14 residues. CDR3 in amino acids: CASSIGQGADTQYF. The DNA for the CDR3 is TGTGCTAGCAGCATCGGACAGGGAGCAGATACGCAGTATTTT.

This chain links TRBV21-1 with TRBJ1-5; the table's D gene call, TRBD1, was not cross checked with the DNA. TRBV21-1 is shown as a pseudogene. The length of the CDR3 is 16 residues. CDR3 sequence reads: CARTAGHMVGNQPQHF. CDR3 nucleotides: TGTGCCCGAACAGCAGGGCATATGGTTGGCAATCAGCCCCAGCATTTT.

This CDR3 is CASSLDRAQPQHF. CDR3 coding DNA: TGTGCCAGCAGCTTAGATCGGGCGCAGCCCCAGCATTTT. This rearrangement joins TRBV11-2 to TRBJ1-5, with D unclear. CDR1 is SGHAT and CDR2 is FQNNGV in the germline V gene. The ends were cut back, 0 bases at V and 7 bases at J, with 7 bases in the middle. The CDR3 runs 13 residues.